This TCR beta chain appears in the sequencing data of a study of T cells after yellow fever vaccination. The study made its TCR cDNA through 5'RACE template switching. That step introduced a universal primer site along with UMIs. MiXCR was run by TCRdb on the 5' RACE reads, yielding one entry per CDR3 protein. The profile shows approximately 450,000 distinct CDR3 sequences, approximately 19% of them singletons. Germline V gene lookup returns CDR1 KGHSH and CDR2 LQKENI. V shed 1 base and J shed 0 bases, with 10 bases lying between them. The CDR3 totals 16 residues. Study-level results: Post-booster repertoires contained most primary-vaccination clones again (about 95% CD4, 88% CD8). Researchers report a weaker secondary response that nonetheless peaked faster, day 5 versus 15.

With regard to this clonotype: Its antigen is currently unknown.

This specimen was PBMCs, taken before the yellow fever booster vaccination. The clonotype originates from a man younger than 35 who received the YFV17D yellow fever vaccine. V and J are TRBV18 and TRBJ2-1; D unclear. Here the CDR3 DNA reads TGTGCCAGCTCACCACGCCCCGGTTCCTCCTACAATGAGCAGTTCTTC. Translation: CASSPRPGSSYNEQFF.